This TCR beta chain was obtained from a study of patients and donors after allogeneic stem cell transplantation. TCRdb processed the RT-PCR reads anew with MiXCR; each CDR3 protein has one entry. The profile shows approximately 430,000 distinct CDR3 sequences, 16% of them singletons. CDR1 and CDR2 (germline): DFQATT, SNEGSKA (reference sequence). V trimming: 7 bases; J trimming: 0 bases; junction bases outside the gene matches: 5. CDR3 length: 13 residues. What was sequenced was blood, either unsorted or a sorted T cell fraction (not recorded which). The chain couples TRBV20-1 to TRBJ1-2, with 7 bases fitting TRBD1. This TCR came from a human donor who was either an allogeneic HSCT recipient or a stem cell or donor lymphocyte infusion donor (not recorded which). It is not recorded whose cells these are; they may come from a transplant donor. Here the CDR3 DNA reads TGCAGTGTCGGGACAGTTTCTAACTATGGCTACACCTTC. Translating gives CSVGTVSNYGYTF.